This T cell receptor beta chain stems from a study of T cells in Graves' hyperthyroidism and ophthalmopathy. Amplified TCR beta CDR3 regions derived from RNA transcripts. Using the HTBI primer set, a first-round RT-PCR was run on the TCR CDR3. One entry per CDR3 protein results from TCRdb running MiXCR on the multiplex PCR reads. Here the sample spans around 500,000 distinct CDR3 sequences, approximately 23% being singletons. This clonotype turned up a few times. With 5 bases clipped from V and 1 base from J, the junction kept 4 bases outside the gene matches. The CDR3 spans 15 residues. Germline V lookup: CDR1 SNHLY, CDR2 FYNNEI.

Sequencing was performed on blood. The receptor was isolated from a woman in her 70s with Graves' ophthalmopathy. V usage is TRBV2 and J usage is TRBJ2-5, with 10 bases matching TRBD2. CDR3 in amino acids: CASSRSGRAQETQYF. The CDR3 DNA reads TGTGCCAGCAGTAGGAGCGGGAGGGCCCAAGAGACCCAGTACTTC. Looking up the rest from reference TRBV2 and TRBJ2-5 gives the full variable domain: EPEVTQTPSHQVTQMGQEVILRCVPISNHLYFYWYRQILGQKVEFLVSFYNNEISEKSEIFDDQFSVERPDGSNFTLKIRSTKLEDSAMYFCASSRSGRAQETQYFGPGTRLLVL.